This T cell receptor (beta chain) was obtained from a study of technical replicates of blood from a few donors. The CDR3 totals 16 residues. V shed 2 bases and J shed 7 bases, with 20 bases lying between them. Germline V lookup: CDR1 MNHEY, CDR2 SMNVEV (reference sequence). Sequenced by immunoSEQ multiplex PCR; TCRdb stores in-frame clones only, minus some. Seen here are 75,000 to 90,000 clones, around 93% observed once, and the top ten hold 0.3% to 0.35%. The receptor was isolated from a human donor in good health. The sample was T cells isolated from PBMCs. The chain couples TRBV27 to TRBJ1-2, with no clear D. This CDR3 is CASSLAFLSGPSGYTF. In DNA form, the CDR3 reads TGTGCCAGCAGTTTAGCGTTTTTGTCAGGCCCGTCTGGCTACACCTTC.